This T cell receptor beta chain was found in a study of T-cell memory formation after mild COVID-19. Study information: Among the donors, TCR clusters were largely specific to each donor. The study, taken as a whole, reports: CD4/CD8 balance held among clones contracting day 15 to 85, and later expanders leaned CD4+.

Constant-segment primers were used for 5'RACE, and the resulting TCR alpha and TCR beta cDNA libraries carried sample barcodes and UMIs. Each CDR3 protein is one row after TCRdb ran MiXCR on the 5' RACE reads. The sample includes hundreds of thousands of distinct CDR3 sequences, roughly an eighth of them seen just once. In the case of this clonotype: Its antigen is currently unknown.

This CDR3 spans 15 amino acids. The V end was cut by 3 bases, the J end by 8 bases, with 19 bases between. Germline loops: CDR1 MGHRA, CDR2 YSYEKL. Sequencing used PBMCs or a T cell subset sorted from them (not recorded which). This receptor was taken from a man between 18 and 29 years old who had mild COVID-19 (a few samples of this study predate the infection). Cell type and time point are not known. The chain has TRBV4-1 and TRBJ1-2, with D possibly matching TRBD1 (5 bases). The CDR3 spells CASSQGQAGLVGYTF. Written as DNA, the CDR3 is TGCGCCAGCAGCCAGGGTCAGGCAGGGTTGGTAGGCTACACCTTC.